Below, one T cell receptor (beta chain) is given with its context. The antigen remains unidentified. Every contributor of samples was a Caucasian grown-up residing in Nashville, Tennessee. The data were taken from a study of shared clonotypes between healthy human individuals. Between the trimmed V and J ends, which lost 5 bases and 3 bases, there was a span of 16 bases. Germline-derived CDR1 and CDR2 are GTSNPN and SVGIG (reference sequence). This CDR3 has 15 amino acids. Several immunoSEQ 96-well plates shared each subset's DNA, each plate a replicate. TCRdb's copy holds only in-frame clones and misses some; the assay was immunoSEQ multiplex PCR. This sample has roughly 1 million clones; around 75% occur once, and the top ten carry approximately 1.5%. Overall study findings and caveats: Unshared clonotypes carried lower generation probabilities than those common to all four donors. Clonotype sharing among donors was expected to depend on sequencing depth.

This sequence originates from a man aged 18 to 29 in good health. V and J are TRBV30 and TRBJ1-4; D remains unclear. The material sequenced was memory CD4+ T cells sorted from blood. This sample's subset: CD45RA-negative fraction. The CDR3 bases are TGTGCCTGGGATGGGGATTTGAGGGCTAATGAAAAACTGTTTTTT. This gives the protein CAWDGDLRANEKLFF.